Below, 32 T cell receptor beta chains from the same sample are listed, as sequenced in a study of blood T cells in healthy people across ages. A second PCR of 7 to 11 cycles used a sample-barcoded 5' primer and a J-beta primer mix. TCRdb re-derived calls from the 5' RACE reads in MiXCR, one entry per CDR3 protein. The sample comprises roughly 800,000 distinct CDR3 sequences, more than 45% of which are singletons, and approximately 20% rests with the top ten. The sequenced material came from blood. The origin of the receptors is a man aged 25 to 40 in good health.

This clonotype came up a few times. This chain connects TRBV10-3 to TRBJ1-2; 10 nucleotides agree with TRBD1. Germline CDR1 and CDR2: ENHRY and SYGVKD. The length of the CDR3 is 14 residues. The junction had 10 bases not matched to a gene; V was cut back by 2 bases and J by 13 bases. This CDR3 is CAISEPSGTGASTF. The DNA of the CDR3 is TGTGCCATCAGTGAGCCCTCCGGGACAGGGGCCAGCACCTTC.

The chain carries TRBV20-1 and TRBJ2-2; unclear D gene. Trimming cost V 7 bases and J 0 bases, with 12 bases left between them. CDR1 DFQATT and CDR2 SNEGSKA come from the germline V gene (reference sequence). This CDR3 comprises 14 residues. The CDR3 region has the DNA TGCAGTGTGCCCCGGTGGGCGAACACCGGGGAGCTGTTTTTT. Its translation is CSVPRWANTGELFF.

V is TRBV14 and J is TRBJ2-7; 10 positions match TRBD2. Trimming at V came to 2 bases and at J to 6 bases, leaving 4 bases not matched to a gene. CDR1 SGHDN and CDR2 FVKESK come from the germline V gene. The CDR3 runs to 14 residues. The CDR3 DNA sequence: TGTGCCAGCAGCCAACTAGCGGGAGACTCCGAGCAGTACTTC. It encodes CASSQLAGDSEQYF.

This chain uses TRBV12-5 with TRBJ2-7; D not certain. The ends were cut back, 0 bases at V and 11 bases at J, with 5 bases in the middle. Germline CDR1 LGHNT, CDR2 FRNRAP. This CDR3 has 10 amino acids. The CDR3 DNA sequence: TGTGCTAGTGGTTTGGTGGAGAAGTACTTC. It is translated as CASGLVEKYF.

About this clonotype: This clone may be a read error of a much larger clone one base away. This sequence joins TRBV20-1 and TRBJ2-1; TRBD2 matches at 7 bases. Germline V CDR1 and CDR2: DFQATT, SNEGSKA (reference sequence). This CDR3 has 15 amino acids. CDR3: CSAQSGTKSYNERFF. The DNA for the CDR3 is TGCAGTGCTCAAAGCGGGACGAAATCCTACAATGAGCGGTTCTTC.

Concerning this clonotype: One end of the junction fails to match germline, which may point to a read error. The J gene is TRBJ1-2, the V gene TRBV27; D unresolved. The CDR3 is made up of 13 amino acids. Germline V gene data show CDR1 as MNHEY and CDR2 as SMNVEV (reference sequence). The CDR3: CVSSGKGNYGYTF. In DNA, the CDR3 is TGTGTCAGCAGTGGGAAGGGCAACTATGGCTACACCTTC.

The chain has TRBV4-2 and TRBJ2-1; 9 positions agree with TRBD2. The CDR3 sequence is 17 residues long. Per germline, CDR1 LGHNA and CDR2 YNFKEQ. V dropped 3 bases and J dropped 4; count of bases not matched to a gene: 10. Here the CDR3 reads CASSHPKGLAGYNEQFF. As DNA, the CDR3 is TGTGCCAGCAGCCACCCGAAGGGACTAGCAGGGTACAATGAGCAGTTCTTC.

This clonotype was observed once. CDR3 in amino acids: CSVGAWSSYNEQFF. CDR3 nucleotides: TGCAGCGTTGGTGCGTGGAGCTCCTACAATGAGCAGTTCTTC. V gene TRBV29-1 combines with J gene TRBJ2-1, with D unresolved. This CDR3 is built from 14 residues. The V end was cut by 4 bases, the J end by 0 bases, with 10 bases between. Germline V gene data show CDR1 as SQVTM and CDR2 as ANQGSEA.

This clonotype came up a few times. The J gene is TRBJ2-1, the V gene TRBV5-1; D uncertain. In germline, CDR1 is SGHRS, CDR2 YFSETQ. The V end lost 0 bases, the J end lost 0 bases, and 10 bases lay between the germline ends. The CDR3 runs 16 residues. The CDR3 loop is CASSLEAASSYNEQFF. Written as DNA, the CDR3 is TGCGCCAGCAGCTTGGAGGCGGCCAGCTCCTACAATGAGCAGTTCTTC. The full variable domain, completed using reference TRBV5-1 and TRBJ2-1, is KAGVTQTPRYLIKTRGQQVTLSCSPISGHRSVSWYQQTPGQGLQFLFEYFSETQRNKGNFPGRFSGRQFSNSRSEMNVSTLELGDSALYLCASSLEAASSYNEQFFGPGTRLTVL.

The V and J genes are TRBV27 and TRBJ2-5, with 9 bases matching TRBD2. With V trimmed by 4 bases and J by 7 bases, 1 base remained unmatched. The CDR3 has 12 residues. Germline V lookup: CDR1 MNHEY, CDR2 SMNVEV (reference sequence). The chain's CDR3 is CASSSLAGTQYF. CDR3 DNA: TGTGCCAGCAGTTCACTAGCGGGGACCCAGTACTTC.

In its sample, this clonotype was seen a few times. The chain recombines TRBV7-9 with TRBJ1-1; D not resolved. Per the germline V gene, CDR1 is SEHNR and CDR2 is FQNEAQ (reference sequence). The CDR3 is 15 residues long. The V gene lost 6 bases and the J gene lost 3 bases, with 17 bases spanning the gap. CDR3 sequence: CASSPHRARDTEAFF. As DNA, the CDR3 is TGTGCCAGCAGTCCCCATCGTGCGAGGGACACTGAAGCTTTCTTT.

V and J are TRBV6-5 and TRBJ2-4; D is perhaps TRBD2 (5 bases). The J call may be incorrect, as the DNA end agrees better with TRBJ2-7. Germline V gene lookup returns CDR1 MNHEY and CDR2 SVGAGI. The CDR3 contains 15 residues. The CDR3, as DNA: TGTGCCAGCAGTGAGGGTGGTGCATGGACCTACGAGCAGTACTTC. Residues: CASSEGGAWTYEQYF.

For this clonotype: At one end, the junction sequence differs from germline, possibly due to a read error. The genes are TRBV7-3 and TRBJ2-1; TRBD1 aligns across 9 bases. Germline-derived CDR1 and CDR2 are SGHTA and FQGTGA. This CDR3 spans 15 amino acids. The CDR3 sequence: CASSLTGGANNEQFF. CDR3 nucleotides: TGTGCCAGCAGCCTAACAGGGGGCGCCAACAATGAGCAGTTCTTC.

The chain has TRBV6-6 and TRBJ2-4, with unresolved D. This CDR3 spans 13 amino acids. Germline CDR1 reads MNHNY; CDR2 reads SVGAGI (reference sequence). The germline V and J ends were trimmed by 6 bases and 7 bases, with 13 bases remaining between them. In DNA form, the CDR3 reads TGTGCCAGCAGCCAGGAGTATTGGAACATTCAGTACTTC. It codes for CASSQEYWNIQYF.

This chain connects TRBV6-5 to TRBJ2-7, with 8 bases matching TRBD1. V was clipped by 6 bases and J by 5 bases; unmatched bases: 15. CDR3 length equals 16 residues. The germline gives CDR1 MNHEY, CDR2 SVGAGI. In DNA, the CDR3 is TGTGCCAGCAGCCCCAGTAGGACAGGGACGATCCACGAGCAGTACTTC. It codes for CASSPSRTGTIHEQYF.

V gene TRBV29-1 combines with J gene TRBJ2-2; either TRBD1 or TRBD2 may supply D (5 bases each). Germline V CDR1 and CDR2: SQVTM, ANQGSEA. The CDR3 has 13 residues. The V and J ends lost 4 bases and 7 bases respectively, with 13 bases between them. The CDR3 DNA follows: TGCAGCGTTGCTGTAATGGGGGACGGGGAGCTGTTTTTT. Residues: CSVAVMGDGELFF.

In this sample, this clonotype turned up once. Its ends do not fully match the called genes, so a read error is possible. The chain employs TRBV5-1 and TRBJ1-1; no clear D gene. This CDR3 is 13 amino acids long. The germline V gene has CDR1 SGHRS and CDR2 YFSETQ. CDR3 in amino acids: CASRLVENTEAFF. In DNA form, the CDR3 reads TGCGCCAGCAGGTTGGTGGAGAACACTGAAGCTTTCTTT.

The CDR3 is CSARLRRTQYF. The CDR3 coding sequence is TGCAGTGCTAGATTGAGGAGGACCCAGTACTTC. The V gene is TRBV20-1, the J gene TRBJ2-5; D ambiguous. Germline V gives CDR1 DFQATT, CDR2 SNEGSKA (reference sequence). V was shortened by 2 bases and J by 7 bases, with 8 bases between the two germline ends. This CDR3 is built from 11 residues.

The chain employs TRBV2 and TRBJ2-4, with 10 bases identical to TRBD2. The J call may not be correct, given that the DNA end is closer to TRBJ2-7. The CDR3 totals 14 residues. Germline V gives CDR1 SNHLY, CDR2 FYNNEI. The CDR3 loop is CASRDPSGRYEQYF. CDR3 bases: TGTGCCAGCAGGGACCCTAGCGGGAGATACGAGCAGTACTTC.

Here the CDR3 reads CATGDAVATEAFF. DNA of the CDR3: TGTGCCACCGGTGATGCGGTGGCCACTGAAGCTTTCTTT. This chain joins TRBV7-9 and TRBJ1-1; D is undetermined. CDR3 size: 13 residues. CDR1 SEHNR and CDR2 FQNEAQ come from the germline V gene (reference sequence). The V end lost 10 bases, the J end lost 4 bases, and 16 bases lay between the germline ends.

J is TRBJ2-1 and V is TRBV29-1; either TRBD1 or TRBD2 may fit D (5 bases each). The CDR3 spans 11 residues. Germline loops: CDR1 SQVTM, CDR2 ANQGSEA. Trimming removed 7 bases at V and 10 bases at J, with 14 bases between. This chain's CDR3 is CSGGQEREQFF. The CDR3 nucleotides read TGCAGCGGGGGCCAGGAGCGGGAGCAGTTCTTC.

The V and J genes are TRBV2 and TRBJ1-2; the D is unclear. The CDR3 extends over 14 amino acids. V dropped 11 bases and J dropped 4 bases, with 20 bases sitting between them. Germline CDR1 SNHLY, CDR2 FYNNEI. This chain's CDR3 is CAGHSGAHPYGYTF. DNA of the CDR3: TGTGCCGGCCACAGCGGAGCTCATCCCTATGGCTACACCTTC.

The rearrangement joins TRBV10-3 to TRBJ2-1, with 9 bases that match TRBD2. CDR1 ENHRY and CDR2 SYGVKD come from the germline V gene. J lost 5 bases, V lost 5 bases, and 4 bases had no gene match. CDR3 length equals 14 residues. CDR3 nucleotides: TGTGCCATCAGTCGACTAGCGGAGAACAATGAGCAGTTCTTC. This translates into CAISRLAENNEQFF.

This chain links TRBV28 with TRBJ1-2, with D tentatively TRBD1 (5 bases). V dropped 8 bases and J dropped 3 bases, with 13 bases sitting between them. Germline V CDR1 and CDR2: MDHEN, SYDVKM. This CDR3 has 13 amino acids. The CDR3 DNA follows: TGTGCCAGCGGAGGGGTAGGGGACTATGGCTACACCTTC. Protein product: CASGGVGDYGYTF.

The rearrangement links TRBV9 to TRBJ2-7; D is unresolved. The length of the CDR3 is 13 residues. CDR1 SGDLS and CDR2 YYNGEE come from the germline V gene. Trimming left V 3 bases short and J 6 bases short, with 13 bases between. CDR3: CASSEKLGAEQYF. The CDR3 DNA sequence: TGTGCCAGCAGCGAGAAACTCGGTGCCGAGCAGTACTTC.

The sample holds a few counts of this clonotype. The chain is built from TRBV12-3 or TRBV12-4 and TRBJ1-5; D unresolved. This CDR3 contains 13 residues. The V end lost 0 bases, the J end lost 7 bases, and 7 bases lay between the germline ends. The CDR3 spells CASSLAGWQPQHF. The CDR3 DNA is TGTGCCAGCAGTTTAGCAGGGTGGCAGCCCCAGCATTTT.

V and J are TRBV5-1 and TRBJ2-1; perhaps TRBD2 as D (5 bases). This CDR3 has 16 residues. Trimming stripped 4 bases from V and 0 bases from J, with 14 bases between. From germline, CDR1 is SGHRS and CDR2 YFSETQ. As DNA, the CDR3 is TGCGCCAGCAGCGCGGGCCGGCGAAACTCCTACAATGAGCAGTTCTTC. Protein: CASSAGRRNSYNEQFF.

The chain recombines TRBV6-5 with TRBJ2-5, with TRBD2 matching 7 bases. The CDR3 is made up of 14 amino acids. The germline V gene encodes CDR1 MNHEY and CDR2 SVGAGI. Losses at the gene ends were 0 bases for V and 5 bases for J; bases not matched to a gene: 3. This chain's CDR3 is CASSYSIGGETQYF. In DNA form, the CDR3 reads TGTGCCAGCAGTTACTCGATCGGGGGGGAGACCCAGTACTTC.

The chain couples TRBV7-9 to TRBJ2-3; no clear D gene. The CDR3 has 14 residues. Trimming pared 1 base from V and 5 bases from J, leaving 10 bases between. Germline V gene data show CDR1 as SEHNR and CDR2 as FQNEAQ (reference sequence). The CDR3 nucleotides read TGTGCCAGCAGCTTAGGCGGTATCGGAGATACGCAGTATTTT. Protein: CASSLGGIGDTQYF.

This clonotype was picked up one time. The CDR3 loop is CASGAGAGTFNEQFF. The CDR3 nucleotides read TGTGCCAGCGGGGCTGGGGCAGGGACTTTCAATGAGCAGTTCTTC. This chain joins TRBV7-2 and TRBJ2-1, with a possible D match to TRBD2 (6 bases). Germline lookup yields CDR1 SGHTA and CDR2 FQGNSA. The CDR3 contains 15 residues. Trimming shortened V by 8 bases and J by 6 bases, and 20 bases separated the two germline ends.

Note on this clonotype: This may come from a read error, since a much larger clone is one base off. The chain has TRBV20-1 and TRBJ2-7; D possibly matches TRBD1 or TRBD2 (5 bases each). Trimming removed 6 bases from V and 12 bases from J, with 24 bases in between. The length of the CDR3 is 13 residues. CDR1 is DFQATT and CDR2 is SNEGSKA in the germline V gene (reference sequence). The CDR3 coding sequence is TGCAGTGCGACTACTCATGAGACAGAGACCCCGTACTTC. Its protein product is CSATTHETETPYF.

This clonotype showed up just a few times. The V call is TRBV5-1, the J call TRBJ2-4; possible D gene TRBD2, 7 bases. V was pared by 1 base and J by 4 bases, with 12 bases between. The CDR3 spans 15 residues. Per germline, CDR1 SGHRS and CDR2 YFSETQ. CDR3 nucleotides: TGCGCCAGCAGCTTGCTGGGGGGGCAGAAAAACATTCAGTACTTC. Translated, it gives CASSLLGGQKNIQYF.